The clone carrying this T cell receptor (beta chain) was observed a handful of times. The sort gate was single viable CD3+CD4+CD8-CD45RO+ cells for memory CD4+ T cells. V dropped 3 bases and J dropped 2 bases, with 11 bases sitting between them. The CDR3 totals 16 residues. CDR1 and CDR2 (germline): SEHNR, FQNEAQ (reference sequence). These data are taken from a study of memory CD4+ T cells and cytomegalovirus serostatus. Method: immunoSEQ multiplex PCR; TCRdb's copy keeps in-frame clones and lacks some. This sample has about 41,000 clones, with around 75% found just once. This clonotype was obtained from an adult in good health and CMV-seronegative. Material: memory CD4+ T cells from blood. This chain links TRBV7-9 with TRBJ2-6; possibly TRBD1 or TRBD2 for D (5 bases each). The DNA of the CDR3 is TGTGCCAGCAGCTTTGCAGGGAGCGCTGGGGCCAACGTCCTGACTTTC. This sequence encodes CASSFAGSAGANVLTF.